The clone carrying this TCR beta chain has only a few counts. The length of the CDR3 is 15 residues. V dropped 7 bases and J dropped 2 bases, with 16 bases sitting between them. Per the germline V gene, CDR1 is SGHTA and CDR2 is FQGTGA. The assay was immunoSEQ multiplex PCR, and TCRdb's table has in-frame clones only and misses some. The table records around 160,000 clones, over 75% of them present only once. These data belong to a study of blood T cell repertoires in COVID-19. Before being deemed recovered, Cohort 3 donors had two negative PCRs, clearance, or symptom resolution. The sequenced sample was PBMCs or T cells enriched from blood (not recorded which). V gene TRBV7-3 combines with J gene TRBJ2-3; D might be TRBD2 (7 bases). This sequence was found in a man in his forties or fifties who had recovered from COVID-19. In nucleotides, the CDR3 is TGTGCCAGCACCTATGGGGGGGCGCCCACAGATACGCAGTATTTT. Translating gives CASTYGGAPTDTQYF. The entire variable domain, with the rest obtained from reference TRBV7-3 and TRBJ2-3, is as follows: GAGVSQTPSNKVTEKGKYVELRCDPISGHTALYWYRQSLGQGPEFLIYFQGTGAADDSGLPNDRFFAVRPEGSVSTLKIQRTERGDSAVYLCASTYGGAPTDTQYFGPGTRLTVL.